Presented here are 31 T cell receptor beta chains from one specimen sequenced in a study of shared clonotypes between healthy human individuals. Sequencing used immunoSEQ multiplex PCR; TCRdb keeps in-frame clones, though not all of them. The table has a few hundred thousand clones, approximately 97% seen once. Sequences were obtained from naive CD4+ T cells sorted from blood. Regarding subset: CD45RA+ positively selected. Receptors were obtained from a woman aged 25 to 39 in good health.

J is TRBJ2-1 and V is TRBV30; TRBD1 matches at 10 bases. Germline CDR1 and CDR2: GTSNPN and SVGIG (reference sequence). This CDR3 is 11 amino acids long. The ends lost 4 bases at V and 12 bases at J; junction bases unmatched: 3. The CDR3 DNA follows: TGTGCCTGGAAGGGACAGGGGATGCAGTTCTTC. It translates to CAWKGQGMQFF.

The chain uses TRBV2 and TRBJ1-5, with TRBD1 matching 7 bases. CDR3 size: 15 residues. From germline, CDR1 is SNHLY and CDR2 FYNNEI. V dropped 2 bases and J dropped 6; count of bases not matched to a gene: 7. CDR3 sequence reads: CASSELGQEGQPQHF. The CDR3 DNA reads as TGTGCCAGCAGTGAACTCGGACAGGAAGGTCAGCCCCAGCATTTT.

The chain carries TRBV14 and TRBJ2-7; no firm D call. Germline CDR1 reads SGHDN; CDR2 reads FVKESK. V lost 2 bases to trimming and J lost 4 bases, with 3 bases between them. This CDR3 comprises 11 residues. The CDR3 spells CASSQQYEQYF. In nucleotides, the CDR3 is TGTGCCAGCAGCCAACAATACGAGCAGTACTTC.

V usage is TRBV7-7 and J usage is TRBJ2-2; 8 bases are a match to TRBD2. Germline trimming cut 5 bases from V and 6 bases from J; bases unmatched to any gene: 2. Germline-derived CDR1 and CDR2 are SSHAT and FNYEAQ (reference sequence). The CDR3 contains 13 residues. The CDR3 coding sequence is TGTGCCAGCAGCCGGGAGGGTCCCGGGGAGCTGTTTTTT. Translated: CASSREGPGELFF.

This clone was seen only a few times. The chain employs TRBV18 and TRBJ1-2; D is unresolved. CDR3 length equals 14 residues. With 2 bases removed from V and 6 bases from J, the gap between germline ends came to 13 bases. Germline V gene data show CDR1 as KGHSH and CDR2 as LQKENI. In nucleotides, the CDR3 is TGTGCCAGCTCACCAGCGGAGGGTGCAGATGGCTACACCTTC. Translation: CASSPAEGADGYTF.

The V call is TRBV5-1, the J call TRBJ1-3, with unresolved D. The CDR3 extends over 13 amino acids. CDR1 and CDR2 (germline): SGHRS, YFSETQ. Trimming cost V 3 bases and J 3 bases, with 7 bases left between them. DNA of the CDR3: TGCGCCAGCAGCTCCGGAGATGGAAACACCATATATTTT. Translation gives CASSSGDGNTIYF.

The chain recombines TRBV9 with TRBJ2-3, with D perhaps TRBD1 or TRBD2 (6 bases each). This CDR3 has 14 amino acids. Per the germline V gene, CDR1 is SGDLS and CDR2 is YYNGEE. V was trimmed by 0 bases and J by 5 bases, leaving 10 bases between them. CDR3 coding DNA: TGTGCCAGCAGCGTAGCCGGGGGCGGAGATACGCAGTATTTT. It yields the protein CASSVAGGGDTQYF.

A single count supports this clone. This chain links TRBV7-2 with TRBJ1-1; D uncertain. V lost 3 bases and J lost 1, with 12 bases in between. The germline gives CDR1 SGHTA, CDR2 FQGNSA. The CDR3 runs 15 residues. The CDR3 here is CASSFANRGNTEAFF. The DNA of the CDR3 is TGTGCCAGCAGCTTCGCGAACCGGGGGAACACTGAAGCTTTCTTT.

V gene TRBV7-8 combines with J gene TRBJ2-1, with 14 bases lining up with TRBD2. CDR1 is SGHVS, CDR2 FQNEAQ, per germline. The CDR3 is made up of 17 amino acids. The ends lost 5 bases at V and 8 bases at J; junction bases unmatched: 11. CDR3 in amino acids: CASSPRRLAGGPYEQFF. In DNA, the CDR3 is TGTGCCAGCAGCCCCCGCCGACTAGCGGGAGGGCCCTATGAGCAGTTCTTC.

This sequence joins TRBV7-2 and TRBJ2-1; the match to TRBD2 covers 12 bases. With 11 bases clipped from V and 0 bases from J, the junction kept 5 bases outside the gene matches. The germline gives CDR1 SGHTA, CDR2 FQGNSA. The CDR3 is 15 amino acids. CDR3 coding DNA: TGTGCCTGCGGACTAGCGGGAAGCTCCTACAATGAGCAGTTCTTC. As protein: CACGLAGSSYNEQFF.

The gene calls are TRBV5-1 and TRBJ2-3; D is uncertain. Germline assignment: CDR1 SGHRS and CDR2 YFSETQ. V lost 0 bases and J 2 bases, leaving 10 bases between the germline ends. The CDR3 sequence is 15 residues long. CDR3 amino acids: CASSLAASHTDTQYF. The CDR3 DNA is TGCGCCAGCAGCTTGGCGGCCAGTCACACAGATACGCAGTATTTT. The entire variable domain, with the rest obtained from reference TRBV5-1 and TRBJ2-3, is as follows: KAGVTQTPRYLIKTRGQQVTLSCSPISGHRSVSWYQQTPGQGLQFLFEYFSETQRNKGNFPGRFSGRQFSNSRSEMNVSTLELGDSALYLCASSLAASHTDTQYFGPGTRLTVL.

The rearrangement joins TRBV10-2 to TRBJ2-1; perhaps TRBD1 as D (7 bases). CDR1 and CDR2 from the germline V gene are WSHSY and SAAADI. This CDR3 spans 16 amino acids. V gave up 7 bases and J gave up 3 bases, with 19 bases separating them. The CDR3, as DNA: TGCGCCAGCACCGGGAGAAGGGGGCGGGACTACAATGAGCAGTTCTTC. Translated: CASTGRRGRDYNEQFF.

The gene calls are TRBV4-1 and TRBJ2-2, with TRBD2 identical over 12 bases. J was trimmed by 1 base and V by 4 bases; bases with no gene match: 4. Looked up from germline, CDR1 is MGHRA and CDR2 is YSYEKL. The CDR3 spans 17 residues. The DNA for the CDR3 is TGCGCCAGCAGCCTGGGGACTAGCGGGCTGAACACCGGGGAGCTGTTTTTT. Translated, it gives CASSLGTSGLNTGELFF.

This clone has a single count. The sample carries other DNA sequences with the same CDR3. This chain uses TRBV7-9 with TRBJ2-1; tentatively, D is TRBD1 or TRBD2 (6 bases each). This CDR3 is 15 amino acids long. Germline loops: CDR1 SEHNR, CDR2 FQNEAQ (reference sequence). V was cut by 1 base and J by 1 base, with 8 bases left in between. CDR3 region: CASSLGGASYNEQFF. The CDR3 DNA sequence: TGTGCCAGCAGCTTAGGGGGGGCATCCTACAATGAGCAGTTCTTC.

The chain has TRBV5-1 and TRBJ2-2; the D is unclear. V lost 2 bases, J lost 2 bases, and 4 bases lay in between. The CDR3 covers 13 residues. Germline assignment: CDR1 SGHRS and CDR2 YFSETQ. CDR3 sequence: CASSLQNTGELFF. The CDR3 coding sequence is TGCGCCAGCAGCTTACAAAACACCGGGGAGCTGTTTTTT.

The rearrangement links TRBV5-4 to TRBJ1-1, with D perhaps TRBD1 (5 bases). The ends were cut back, 4 bases at V and 4 bases at J, with 17 bases in the middle. The CDR3 covers 15 residues. Per germline, CDR1 SGHNT and CDR2 YYREEE (reference sequence). The CDR3 nucleotides are TGTGCCAGCAGCCCGATGGGACCGTCGGGCACTGAAGCTTTCTTT. It codes for CASSPMGPSGTEAFF.

As DNA, the CDR3 is TGTGCCAGCAGCTTAATGAAATGGGGGGGCAATGAGCAGTTCTTC. Its protein product is CASSLMKWGGNEQFF. The rearrangement uses TRBV7-6 and TRBJ2-1, with TRBD2 matching over 7 bases. Germline V gene data show CDR1 as SGHVS and CDR2 as FNYEAQ. The CDR3 is 15 amino acids. The V gene end was trimmed by 2 bases and the J gene end by 6 bases; junction bases not matched to a gene: 7.

V usage is TRBV11-2 and J usage is TRBJ2-1; 12 bases align to TRBD2. The germline V gene encodes CDR1 SGHAT and CDR2 FQNNGV. V was clipped by 5 bases and J by 0 bases; unmatched bases: 5. The CDR3 runs 17 residues. DNA of the CDR3: TGTGCCAGCAGCATAGGACTAGCGGGAAGCTCCTACAATGAGCAGTTCTTC. Translation gives CASSIGLAGSSYNEQFF.

The V gene is TRBV18, the J gene TRBJ2-1; possibly TRBD1 or TRBD2 for D (5 bases each). Trimming left V 1 base short and J 10 bases short, with 17 bases between. From germline, CDR1 is KGHSH and CDR2 LQKENI. The CDR3 runs to 15 residues. CDR3 DNA: TGTGCCAGCTCACCACTGACCGGGACCCGTGGAGAGCAGTTCTTC. Protein: CASSPLTGTRGEQFF.

The rearrangement uses TRBV5-1 and TRBJ2-7; the D is unclear. The V gene lost 1 base and the J gene lost 0 bases, with 14 bases spanning the gap. Germline V gene lookup returns CDR1 SGHRS and CDR2 YFSETQ. CDR3 length: 16 residues. Here the CDR3 DNA reads TGCGCCAGCAGCTTGTTGGGATCCCCCAGCTCCTACGAGCAGTACTTC. It specifies CASSLLGSPSSYEQYF.

Comment on this clone: Other DNA variants within this sample encode the same CDR3. The chain has TRBV18 and TRBJ2-3; D remains ambiguous. CDR3 length: 14 residues. V gave up 2 bases and J gave up 0 bases, with 6 bases separating them. From germline, CDR1 is KGHSH and CDR2 LQKENI. The CDR3 reads CASSPGGSTDTQYF. The CDR3 coding sequence is TGTGCCAGCTCACCAGGCGGCAGCACAGATACGCAGTATTTT.

This chain uses TRBV27 with TRBJ1-2; D call uncertain. The V gene's germline CDR1 is MNHEY and CDR2 SMNVEV (reference sequence). V lost 4 bases and J lost 6, with 15 bases in between. The length of the CDR3 is 14 residues. In DNA form, the CDR3 reads TGTGCCAGCAGTTACACTCGGAGTTTCGATGGCTACACCTTC. Protein product: CASSYTRSFDGYTF.

V usage is TRBV7-9 and J usage is TRBJ2-7; TRBD1 agrees at 10 bases. This CDR3 comprises 16 residues. J was trimmed by 2 bases and V by 5 bases; bases with no gene match: 9. Germline V gene sequence: CDR1 SEHNR, CDR2 FQNEAQ (reference sequence). The CDR3 region has the DNA TGTGCCAGCAGCCTCTCCGGGACAGGGGTAACCTACGAGCAGTACTTC. Protein: CASSLSGTGVTYEQYF.

The chain uses TRBV6-6 and TRBJ1-4, with D perhaps TRBD1 (5 bases). This CDR3 comprises 14 residues. Trimming stripped 2 bases from V and 8 bases from J, with 12 bases between. In germline, CDR1 is MNHNY, CDR2 SVGAGI (reference sequence). For the CDR3, the DNA is TGTGCCAGCAGTTACGGGGGGAGTCGAGAAAAACTGTTTTTT. Amino acids: CASSYGGSREKLFF.

As for this clone: Other DNA sequences in this specimen translate into the identical CDR3. The V and J genes are TRBV28 and TRBJ2-7, with D perhaps matching TRBD1 (6 bases). The V end lost 3 bases, the J end lost 0 bases, and 6 bases lay between the germline ends. The CDR3 length is 13 residues. CDR1 is MDHEN, CDR2 SYDVKM, per germline. The DNA of the CDR3 is TGTGCCAGCAGTTTGGACAGCTCCTACGAGCAGTACTTC. The encoded protein is CASSLDSSYEQYF.

The V gene is TRBV6-6, the J gene TRBJ2-1, with 9 bases that match TRBD1. Looked up from germline, CDR1 is MNHNY and CDR2 is SVGAGI (reference sequence). J gave up 7 bases and V 0 bases, and 7 bases lay outside the gene matches. This CDR3 is built from 16 residues. The CDR3 reads CASSYSGTGRLNEQFF. The DNA for the CDR3 is TGTGCCAGCAGTTACTCGGGGACAGGGCGATTAAATGAGCAGTTCTTC.

V is TRBV11-2 and J is TRBJ2-5; D unclear. Germline V gene sequence: CDR1 SGHAT, CDR2 FQNNGV. The CDR3 sequence is 12 residues long. With 4 bases removed from V and 2 bases from J, the gap between germline ends came to 5 bases. CDR3: CASSSSQETQYF. The CDR3 nucleotides are TGTGCCAGCAGCTCTTCTCAAGAGACCCAGTACTTC. The variable domain in full, with the rest retrieved from reference TRBV11-2 and TRBJ2-5, is EAGVAQSPRYKIIEKRQSVAFWCNPISGHATLYWYQQILGQGPKLLIQFQNNGVVDDSQLPKDRFSAERLKGVDSTLKIQPAKLEDSAVYLCASSSSQETQYFGPGTRLLVL.

The chain has TRBV19 and TRBJ1-1, with a possible D match to TRBD1 (6 bases). The CDR3 runs to 15 residues. Trimming cost V 3 bases and J 1 base, with 12 bases left between them. Germline CDR1 is LNHDA and CDR2 is SQIVND (reference sequence). CDR3 DNA sequence: TGTGCCAGTAGTATTGGTCGGGGGGCGAACACTGAAGCTTTCTTT. Translating gives CASSIGRGANTEAFF.

The chain combines TRBV2 with TRBJ2-1; 7 bases match TRBD1. Germline V gives CDR1 SNHLY, CDR2 FYNNEI. V shed 5 bases, J shed 6 bases, and the junction held 7 bases outside the gene matches. The CDR3 contains 14 residues. Here the CDR3 DNA reads TGTGCCAGCAGTTCCCGGGACAGTGGCAATGAGCAGTTCTTC. Translated, it gives CASSSRDSGNEQFF.

CDR3 nucleotides: TGTGCCAGCAGTCGGGGTATCCCCTCCTACGAGCAGTACTTC. Protein: CASSRGIPSYEQYF. The rearrangement joins TRBV28 to TRBJ2-5; possibly TRBD2 for D (5 bases). The end of the DNA fits TRBJ2-7 better, so the J call may be wrong. In germline, CDR1 is MDHEN, CDR2 SYDVKM. The CDR3 extends over 14 amino acids.

This clone was observed a single time. The chain employs TRBV5-1 and TRBJ2-7; D not certain. Germline-derived CDR1 and CDR2 are SGHRS and YFSETQ. This CDR3 is 15 amino acids long. Trimming cost V 0 bases and J 0 bases, with 10 bases left between them. CDR3 residues: CASSLGQSFSYEQYF. CDR3 DNA: TGCGCCAGCAGCTTGGGACAATCTTTCTCCTACGAGCAGTACTTC.